This T cell receptor (beta chain) was found in a study of blood T cell repertoires in COVID-19. Trimming cost V 5 bases and J 9 bases, with 13 bases left between them. The CDR3 is 12 amino acids. Germline CDR1 reads SGHVS; CDR2 reads FQNEAQ. Authors' data handling: Nucleated cell counts were estimated from reference gene primer amplification. Sequenced by immunoSEQ multiplex PCR; TCRdb stores in-frame clones only, minus some. The DNA gave D and trimming, while V, J and clone size come from that table. In the table there are about 310,000 clones, about 89% of which are singletons. This sequence originates from a woman between 35 and 50 years old who had recovered from COVID-19. The chain carries TRBV7-8 and TRBJ1-1; D is ambiguous. The sequencing input was PBMCs or T cells enriched from blood (not recorded which). CDR3 residues: CASSQEPGKAFF. CDR3 nucleotides: TGTGCCAGCAGCCAGGAGCCGGGAAAAGCTTTCTTT.